This T cell receptor beta chain was found in a study of blood T cell repertoires in COVID-19. About the study: Samples came from the United States, Italy and Spain, spanning acute and convalescent COVID-19. Nucleic acid was either cDNA or gDNA, and it came from T cells, B-cell-depleted T cells, or PBMCs.

The germline CDR1 and CDR2 sequences are MNHNY and SVGAGI (reference sequence). This CDR3 is built from 15 residues. Losses at the gene ends were 0 bases for V and 4 bases for J; bases not matched to a gene: 1. In the study's own analysis: Reference gene primer amplification gave nucleated cell count estimates. The data were produced by immunoSEQ multiplex PCR, yet TCRdb's version contains in-frame clones alone and is incomplete. D and trimming come from the DNA, and the V and J calls and clone size come from that table. The table includes more than 200,000 clones, roughly three quarters detected once.

The clonotype originates from a middle-aged woman with active or convalescent COVID-19. The sequenced sample was peripheral blood. The chain is built from TRBV6-6 and TRBJ1-4, with TRBD1 matching over 8 bases. CDR3 sequence: CASSYSQGGNEKLFF. The DNA of the CDR3 is TGTGCCAGCAGTTACTCACAGGGGGGTAATGAAAAACTGTTTTTT.